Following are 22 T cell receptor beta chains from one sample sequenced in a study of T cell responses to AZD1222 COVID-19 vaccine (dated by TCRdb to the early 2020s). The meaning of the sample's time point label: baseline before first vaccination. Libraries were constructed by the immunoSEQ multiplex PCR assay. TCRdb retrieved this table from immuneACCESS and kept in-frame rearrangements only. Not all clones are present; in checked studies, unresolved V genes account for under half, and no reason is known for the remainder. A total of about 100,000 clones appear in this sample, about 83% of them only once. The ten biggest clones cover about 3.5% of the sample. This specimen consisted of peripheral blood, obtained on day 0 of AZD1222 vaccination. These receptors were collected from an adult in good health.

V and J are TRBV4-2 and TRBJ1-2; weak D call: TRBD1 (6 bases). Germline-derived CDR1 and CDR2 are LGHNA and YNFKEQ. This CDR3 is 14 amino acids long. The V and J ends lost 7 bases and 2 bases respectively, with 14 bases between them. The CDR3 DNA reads TGTGCCAGCAAACAATTACAGGGCAACTATGGCTACACCTTC. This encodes CASKQLQGNYGYTF.

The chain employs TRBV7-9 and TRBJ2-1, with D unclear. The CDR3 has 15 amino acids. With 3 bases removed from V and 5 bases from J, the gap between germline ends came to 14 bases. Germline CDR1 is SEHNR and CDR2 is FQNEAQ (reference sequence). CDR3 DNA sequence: TGTGCCAGCAGCTTTATTTGGGTTGGGGACAATGAGCAGTTCTTC. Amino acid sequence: CASSFIWVGDNEQFF.

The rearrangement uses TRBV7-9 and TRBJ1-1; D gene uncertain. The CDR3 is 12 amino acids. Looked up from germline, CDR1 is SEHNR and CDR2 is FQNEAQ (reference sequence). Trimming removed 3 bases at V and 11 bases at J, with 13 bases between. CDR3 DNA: TGTGCCAGCAGCTTTCAGCGGAGGTCGGCTTTCTTT. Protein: CASSFQRRSAFF.

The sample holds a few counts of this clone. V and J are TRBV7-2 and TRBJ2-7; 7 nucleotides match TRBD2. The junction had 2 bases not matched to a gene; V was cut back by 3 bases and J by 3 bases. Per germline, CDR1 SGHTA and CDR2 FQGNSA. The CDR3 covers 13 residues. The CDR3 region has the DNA TGTGCCAGCAGCTTGGGGGGGATCTACGAGCAGTACTTC. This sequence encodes CASSLGGIYEQYF.

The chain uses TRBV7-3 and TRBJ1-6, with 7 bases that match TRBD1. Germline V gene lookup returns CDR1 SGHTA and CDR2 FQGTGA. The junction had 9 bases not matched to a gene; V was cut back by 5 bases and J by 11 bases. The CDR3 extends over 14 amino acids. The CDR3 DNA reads TGTGCCAGCAGCCTAGATGGACAGGTTGCACCCCTCCACTTT. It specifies CASSLDGQVAPLHF.

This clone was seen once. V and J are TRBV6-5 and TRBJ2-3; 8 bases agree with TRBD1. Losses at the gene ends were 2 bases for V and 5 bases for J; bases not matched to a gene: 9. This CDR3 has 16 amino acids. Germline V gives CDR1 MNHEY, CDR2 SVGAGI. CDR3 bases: TGTGCCAGCAGTTACGACCGGACAGGGATCGGAGATACGCAGTATTTT. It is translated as CASSYDRTGIGDTQYF.

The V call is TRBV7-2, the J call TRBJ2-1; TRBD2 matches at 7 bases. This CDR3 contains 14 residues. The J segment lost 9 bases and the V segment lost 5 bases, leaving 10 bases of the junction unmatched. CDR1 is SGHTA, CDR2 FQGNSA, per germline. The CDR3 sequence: CASSPGLGGFEQFF. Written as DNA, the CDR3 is TGTGCCAGCAGCCCCGGACTAGGCGGATTTGAGCAGTTCTTC.

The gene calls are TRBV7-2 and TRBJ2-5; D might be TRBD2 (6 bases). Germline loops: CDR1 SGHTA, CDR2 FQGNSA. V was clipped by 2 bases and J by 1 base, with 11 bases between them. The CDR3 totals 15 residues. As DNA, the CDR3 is TGTGCCAGCAGCTTAAACGGGGGTGGCCAAGAGACCCAGTACTTC. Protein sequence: CASSLNGGGQETQYF. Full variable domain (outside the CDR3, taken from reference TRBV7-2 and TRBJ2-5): GAGVSQSPSNKVTEKGKDVELRCDPISGHTALYWYRQSLGQGLEFLIYFQGNSAPDKSGLPSDRFSAERTGGSVSTLTIQRTQQEDSAVYLCASSLNGGGQETQYFGPGTRLLVL.

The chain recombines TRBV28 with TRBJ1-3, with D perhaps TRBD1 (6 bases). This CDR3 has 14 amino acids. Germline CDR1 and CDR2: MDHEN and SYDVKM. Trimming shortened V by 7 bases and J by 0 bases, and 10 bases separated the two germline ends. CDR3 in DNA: TGTGCCAGCATGGGGGCCCTCTCTGGAAACACCATATATTTT. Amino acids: CASMGALSGNTIYF. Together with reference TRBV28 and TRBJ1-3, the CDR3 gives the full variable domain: DVKVTQSSRYLVKRTGEKVFLECVQDMDHENMFWYRQDPGLGLRLIYFSYDVKMKEKGDIPEGYSVSREKKERFSLILESASTNQTSMYLCASMGALSGNTIYFGEGSWLTVV.

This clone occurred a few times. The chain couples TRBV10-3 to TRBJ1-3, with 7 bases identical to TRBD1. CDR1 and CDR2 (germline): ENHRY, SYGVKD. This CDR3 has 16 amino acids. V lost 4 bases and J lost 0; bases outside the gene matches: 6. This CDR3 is CAISARDSSSGNTIYF. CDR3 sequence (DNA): TGTGCCATCAGTGCCCGGGACAGCAGCTCTGGAAACACCATATATTTT.

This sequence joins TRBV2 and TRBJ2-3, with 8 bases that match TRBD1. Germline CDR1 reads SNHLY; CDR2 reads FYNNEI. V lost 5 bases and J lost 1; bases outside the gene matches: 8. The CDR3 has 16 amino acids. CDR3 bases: TGTGCCAGCAGTCGACAGGGGATGGGCGGCACAGATACGCAGTATTTT. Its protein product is CASSRQGMGGTDTQYF.

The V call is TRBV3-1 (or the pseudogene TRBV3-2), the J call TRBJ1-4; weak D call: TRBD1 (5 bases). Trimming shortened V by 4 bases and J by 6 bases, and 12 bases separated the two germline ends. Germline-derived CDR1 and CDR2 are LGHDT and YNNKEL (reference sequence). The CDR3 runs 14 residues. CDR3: CASSPWGKDEKLFF. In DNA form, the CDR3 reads TGTGCCAGCAGCCCCTGGGGGAAGGATGAAAAACTGTTTTTT.

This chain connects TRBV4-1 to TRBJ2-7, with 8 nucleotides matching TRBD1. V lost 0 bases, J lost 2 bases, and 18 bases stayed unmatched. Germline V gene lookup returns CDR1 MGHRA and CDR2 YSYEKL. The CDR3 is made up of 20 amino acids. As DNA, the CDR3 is TGCGCCAGCAGCCAAGAAAGGAGGCCAGGGGGCGCGAGGCATCCCTACGAGCAGTACTTC. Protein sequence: CASSQERRPGGARHPYEQYF.

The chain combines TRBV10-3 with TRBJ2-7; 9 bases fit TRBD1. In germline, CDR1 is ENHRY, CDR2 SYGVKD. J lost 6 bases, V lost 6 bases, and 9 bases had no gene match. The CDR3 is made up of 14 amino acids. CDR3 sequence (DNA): TGTGCCATCAGCCGGGACAGGGTAGCAGGCGAGCAGTACTTC. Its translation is CAISRDRVAGEQYF.

CDR3 DNA sequence: TGTGCCAGCTCCCGAACCGGGACAGGACCGGGGGGAAACACCATATATTTT. It specifies CASSRTGTGPGGNTIYF. The rearrangement links TRBV18 to TRBJ1-3; 8 positions agree with TRBD1. This CDR3 has 17 amino acids. The ends lost 6 bases at V and 4 bases at J; junction bases unmatched: 14. Per the germline V gene, CDR1 is KGHSH and CDR2 is LQKENI.

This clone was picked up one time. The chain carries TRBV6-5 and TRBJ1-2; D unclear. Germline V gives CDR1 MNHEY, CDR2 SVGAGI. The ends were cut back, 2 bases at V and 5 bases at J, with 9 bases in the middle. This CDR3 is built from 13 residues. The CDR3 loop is CASSYHFGYGYTF. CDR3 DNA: TGTGCCAGCAGTTACCACTTTGGGTATGGCTACACCTTC.

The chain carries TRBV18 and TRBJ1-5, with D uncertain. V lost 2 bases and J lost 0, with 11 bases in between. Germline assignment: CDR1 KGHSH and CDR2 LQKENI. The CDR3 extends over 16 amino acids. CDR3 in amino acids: CASSPNGVYSNQPQHF. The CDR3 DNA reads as TGTGCCAGCTCACCAAACGGTGTTTATAGCAATCAGCCCCAGCATTTT. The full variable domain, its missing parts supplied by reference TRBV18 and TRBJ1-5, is NAGVMQNPRHLVRRRGQEARLRCSPMKGHSHVYWYRQLPEEGLKFMVYLQKENIIDESGMPKERFSAEFPKEGPSILRIQQVVRGDSAAYFCASSPNGVYSNQPQHFGDGTRLSIL.

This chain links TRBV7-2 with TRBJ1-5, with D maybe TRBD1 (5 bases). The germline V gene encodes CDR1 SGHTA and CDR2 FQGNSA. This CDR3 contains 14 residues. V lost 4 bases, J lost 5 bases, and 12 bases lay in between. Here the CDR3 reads CASSWGPEDQPQHF. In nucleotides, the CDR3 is TGTGCCAGCAGCTGGGGACCAGAAGATCAGCCCCAGCATTTT.

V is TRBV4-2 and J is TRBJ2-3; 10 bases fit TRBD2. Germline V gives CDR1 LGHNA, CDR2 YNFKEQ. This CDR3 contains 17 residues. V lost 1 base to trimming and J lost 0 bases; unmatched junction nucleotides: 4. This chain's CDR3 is CASSQALAGASTDTQYF. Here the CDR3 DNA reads TGTGCCAGCAGCCAAGCGCTAGCGGGGGCTAGCACAGATACGCAGTATTTT.

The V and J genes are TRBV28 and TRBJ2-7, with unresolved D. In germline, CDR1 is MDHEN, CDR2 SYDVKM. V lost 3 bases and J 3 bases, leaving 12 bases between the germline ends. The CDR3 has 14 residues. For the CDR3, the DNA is TGTGCCAGCAGTTTTCAGCTACAGATCTACGAGCAGTACTTC. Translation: CASSFQLQIYEQYF.

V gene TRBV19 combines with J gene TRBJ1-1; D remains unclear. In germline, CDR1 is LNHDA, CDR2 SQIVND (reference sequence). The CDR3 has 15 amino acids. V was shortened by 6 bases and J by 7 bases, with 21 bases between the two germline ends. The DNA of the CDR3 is TGTGCCAGTAGAGTAATTTGGGAGGGCCCGAGTGAAGCTTTCTTT. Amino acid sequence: CASRVIWEGPSEAFF.

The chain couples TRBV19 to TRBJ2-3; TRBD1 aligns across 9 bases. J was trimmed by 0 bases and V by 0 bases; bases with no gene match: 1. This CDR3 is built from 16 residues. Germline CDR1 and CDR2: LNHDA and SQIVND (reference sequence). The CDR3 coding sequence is TGTGCCAGTAGTATAGATGGACAGGGGAGCACAGATACGCAGTATTTT. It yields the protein CASSIDGQGSTDTQYF.